In its sample, the clone carrying this T cell receptor beta chain was seen once. No antigen is known for it. This sample is drawn from a study of T cell responses to AZD1222 COVID-19 vaccine. Sequencing used immunoSEQ multiplex PCR; TCRdb keeps in-frame clones, though not all of them. Of about 96,000 clones listed, roughly 90% are singletons. Study-level points and caveats: Samples come after the peak T cell response, not at day 14.

The TCR comes from an adult in good health. The sample consisted of peripheral blood, taken on day 0 of AZD1222 vaccination.

The DNA of the CDR3 is TGTGCCAGCAGCGAAAGAGTCCTCGGTGGCTACACCTTC. The encoded protein is CASSERVLGGYTF. The chain combines TRBV7-8 with TRBJ1-2, with D unclear. Germline V gene lookup returns CDR1 SGHVS and CDR2 FQNEAQ. This CDR3 is built from 13 residues. Trimming took 5 bases from V and 7 from J, leaving 14 bases between them.